The 9 T cell receptor beta chains given below trace back to one sample, sequenced in a study of beta chain features in type 1 diabetes. Study-level results: When Type 1 diabetes patients were examined, their TCRB CDR3s proved moderately but significantly shorter in all four CD4+ subsets.

Antigens of these TCRs are unknown. Every isolated RNA sample was fully reverse transcribed, so sequencing captured expressed TCRB transcripts. TCRdb keeps only in-frame clones here, not all; method: immunoSEQ multiplex PCR. The table lists around 650,000 clones, around 11% of them singletons. Sequencing was done on a sample of naive CD4+ T cells from blood. Every receptor here comes from a man younger than 40 with type 1 diabetes.

The rearrangement links TRBV7-9 to TRBJ1-1; D ambiguous. The V gene lost 2 bases and the J gene lost 3 bases, with 7 bases spanning the gap. This CDR3 has 13 amino acids. Per the germline V gene, CDR1 is SEHNR and CDR2 is FQNEAQ (reference sequence). The CDR3 bases are TGTGCCAGCAGCTTAACGATGGACACTGAAGCTTTCTTT. It encodes CASSLTMDTEAFF.

The rearrangement joins TRBV6-5 to TRBJ2-3, with D tentatively TRBD2 (6 bases). CDR3 length: 15 amino acids. With 9 bases removed from V and 0 bases from J, the gap between germline ends came to 16 bases. Germline loops: CDR1 MNHEY, CDR2 SVGAGI. CDR3 coding DNA: TGTGCCAGTGGTGCCCTTGCGGGGAGCACAGATACGCAGTATTTT. It translates to CASGALAGSTDTQYF.

The chain links TRBV5-1 to TRBJ2-2, with D possibly TRBD2 on 5 matching bases. V was clipped by 5 bases and J by 2 bases, with 13 bases between them. Germline V gene sequence: CDR1 SGHRS, CDR2 YFSETQ. This CDR3 is built from 15 residues. In DNA, the CDR3 is TGCGCCAGCAGACTCGCGACTATCAACACCGGGGAGCTGTTTTTT. Translated: CASRLATINTGELFF.

The chain employs TRBV25-1 and TRBJ2-5; weak D call: TRBD1 (6 bases). The CDR3 contains 15 residues. Germline assignment: CDR1 MGHDK and CDR2 SYGVNS. V lost 6 bases and J lost 2, with 16 bases in between. CDR3 in DNA: TGTGCCAGCAGCGAAAGCCGGGACACTCAAGAGACCCAGTACTTC. It translates to CASSESRDTQETQYF.

This clone came up a few times. The CDR3 region is CASSQDGKGTAGETQYF. CDR3 DNA: TGTGCCAGCAGCCAAGATGGGAAGGGTACCGCAGGAGAGACCCAGTACTTC. V usage is TRBV4-2 and J usage is TRBJ2-5; D is unclear. Trimming stripped 0 bases from V and 4 bases from J, with 18 bases between. The germline V gene has CDR1 LGHNA and CDR2 YNFKEQ. The CDR3 spans 17 residues.

This clone was detected only a few times. The chain carries TRBV4-2 and TRBJ1-1; D gene ambiguous. The V gene's germline CDR1 is LGHNA and CDR2 YNFKEQ. The CDR3 runs 15 residues. V was shortened by 0 bases and J by 3 bases, with 11 bases between the two germline ends. The CDR3 region is CASSQESSGDTEAFF. The CDR3 bases are TGTGCCAGCAGCCAAGAGAGCTCCGGGGACACTGAAGCTTTCTTT.

The chain joins TRBV4-3 to TRBJ2-1; D is undetermined. This CDR3 has 16 residues. The germline gives CDR1 LGHNA, CDR2 YSLEER. With 0 bases removed from V and 1 base from J, the gap between germline ends came to 10 bases. CDR3 sequence: CASSQDPSNSYNEQFF. The CDR3, as DNA: TGCGCCAGCAGCCAAGACCCCAGCAATTCCTACAATGAGCAGTTCTTC.

The V gene is TRBV9, the J gene TRBJ2-3; tentatively, D is TRBD1 (6 bases). This CDR3 is 13 amino acids long. Germline V gene sequence: CDR1 SGDLS, CDR2 YYNGEE. The ends were cut back, 3 bases at V and 4 bases at J, with 9 bases in the middle. CDR3 nucleotide sequence: TGTGCCAGCAGCGGGACAGAGCCAGATACGCAGTATTTT. It is translated as CASSGTEPDTQYF.

The chain couples TRBV14 to TRBJ2-3; 8 bases agree with TRBD1. CDR1 is SGHDN and CDR2 is FVKESK in the germline V gene. J gave up 13 bases and V 4 bases, and 10 bases lay outside the gene matches. The CDR3 has 13 residues. The CDR3 sequence: CASSPPAQDREYF. For the CDR3, the DNA is TGTGCCAGCAGCCCCCCAGCCCAGGACAGGGAGTATTTT.